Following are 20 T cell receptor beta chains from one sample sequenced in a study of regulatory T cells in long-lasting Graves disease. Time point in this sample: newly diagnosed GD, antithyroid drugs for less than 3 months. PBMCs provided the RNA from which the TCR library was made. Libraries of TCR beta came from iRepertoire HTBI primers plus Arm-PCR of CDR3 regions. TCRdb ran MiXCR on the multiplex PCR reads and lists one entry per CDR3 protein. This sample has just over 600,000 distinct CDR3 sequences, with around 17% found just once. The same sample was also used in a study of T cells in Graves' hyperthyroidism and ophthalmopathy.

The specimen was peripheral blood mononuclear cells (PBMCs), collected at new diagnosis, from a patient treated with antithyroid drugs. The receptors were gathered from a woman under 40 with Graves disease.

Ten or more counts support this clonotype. DNA of the CDR3: TGTGCCAGCAGCCCTAATCTAGCGGGAGGAGGAGATACGCAGTATTTT. Protein sequence: CASSPNLAGGGDTQYF. The chain uses TRBV7-9 and TRBJ2-3; 11 nucleotides agree with TRBD2. The length of the CDR3 is 16 residues. Losses at the gene ends were 5 bases for V and 5 bases for J; bases not matched to a gene: 9. Germline CDR1 and CDR2: SEHNR and FQNEAQ (reference sequence). Combining the CDR3 with reference TRBV7-9 and TRBJ2-3 gives the whole variable domain DTGVSQNPRHKITKRGQNVTFRCDPISEHNRLYWYRQTLGQGPEFLTYFQNEAQLEKSRLLSDRFSAERPKGSFSTLEIQRTEQGDSAMYLCASSPNLAGGGDTQYFGPGTRLTVL.

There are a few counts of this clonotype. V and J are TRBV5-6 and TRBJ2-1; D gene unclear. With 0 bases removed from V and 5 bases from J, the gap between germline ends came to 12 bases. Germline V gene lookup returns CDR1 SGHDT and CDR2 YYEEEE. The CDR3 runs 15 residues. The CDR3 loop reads CASSLVYHYDNEQFF. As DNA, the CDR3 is TGTGCCAGCAGCTTGGTTTACCATTACGACAATGAGCAGTTCTTC.

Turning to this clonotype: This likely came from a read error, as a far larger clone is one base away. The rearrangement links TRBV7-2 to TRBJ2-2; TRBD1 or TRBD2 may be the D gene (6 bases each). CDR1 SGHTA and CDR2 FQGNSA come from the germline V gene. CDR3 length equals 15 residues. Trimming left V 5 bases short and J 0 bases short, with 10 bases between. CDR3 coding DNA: TGTACCAGCAGCCCCGGGGGCGCGAACACCGGGGAGCTGTTTTTT. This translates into CTSSPGGANTGELFF.

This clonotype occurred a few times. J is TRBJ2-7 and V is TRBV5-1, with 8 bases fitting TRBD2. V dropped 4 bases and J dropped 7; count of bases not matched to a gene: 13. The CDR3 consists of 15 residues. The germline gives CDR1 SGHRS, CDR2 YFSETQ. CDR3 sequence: CASSRGGQNREEQYF. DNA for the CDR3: TGCGCCAGCAGCCGGGGGGGCCAAAATAGAGAAGAGCAGTACTTC.

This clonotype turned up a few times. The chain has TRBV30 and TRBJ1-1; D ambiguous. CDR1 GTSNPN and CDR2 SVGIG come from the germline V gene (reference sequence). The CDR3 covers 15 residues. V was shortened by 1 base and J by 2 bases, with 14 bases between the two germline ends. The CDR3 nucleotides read TGTGCCTGGAGTGCCGATGGCTGGGGTAACACTGAAGCTTTCTTT. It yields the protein CAWSADGWGNTEAFF.

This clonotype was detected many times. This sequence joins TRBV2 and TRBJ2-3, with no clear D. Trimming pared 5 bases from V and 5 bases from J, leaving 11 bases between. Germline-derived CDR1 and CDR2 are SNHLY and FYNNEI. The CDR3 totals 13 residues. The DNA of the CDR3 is TGTGCCAGCAGTCCTACGGGTGTAGATACGCAGTATTTT. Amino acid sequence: CASSPTGVDTQYF.

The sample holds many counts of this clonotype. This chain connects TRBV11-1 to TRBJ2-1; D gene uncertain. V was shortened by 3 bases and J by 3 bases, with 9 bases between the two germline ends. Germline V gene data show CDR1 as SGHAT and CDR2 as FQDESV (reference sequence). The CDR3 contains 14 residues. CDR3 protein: CASSLEPVYNEQFF. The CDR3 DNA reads TGTGCCAGCAGCTTGGAACCCGTCTACAATGAGCAGTTCTTC.

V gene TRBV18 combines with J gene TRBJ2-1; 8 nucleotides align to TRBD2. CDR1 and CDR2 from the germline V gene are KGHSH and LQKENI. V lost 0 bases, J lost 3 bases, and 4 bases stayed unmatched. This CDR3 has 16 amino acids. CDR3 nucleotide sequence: TGTGCCAGCTCACCACCCGTAGCGGGGATCTACAATGAGCAGTTCTTC. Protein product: CASSPPVAGIYNEQFF.

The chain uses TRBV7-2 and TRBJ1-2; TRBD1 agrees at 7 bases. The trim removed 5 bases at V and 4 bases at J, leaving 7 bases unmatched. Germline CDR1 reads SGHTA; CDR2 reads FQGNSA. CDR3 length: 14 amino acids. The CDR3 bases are TGTGCCAGCAGCCCGATAGGGGGCCTCTATGGCTACACCTTC. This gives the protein CASSPIGGLYGYTF.

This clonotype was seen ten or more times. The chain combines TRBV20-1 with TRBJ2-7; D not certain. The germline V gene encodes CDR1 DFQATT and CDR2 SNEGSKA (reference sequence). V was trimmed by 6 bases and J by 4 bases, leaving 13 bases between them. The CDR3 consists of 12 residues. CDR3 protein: CSAGRNLYEQYF. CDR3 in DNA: TGCAGTGCAGGCAGAAACCTATACGAGCAGTACTTC.

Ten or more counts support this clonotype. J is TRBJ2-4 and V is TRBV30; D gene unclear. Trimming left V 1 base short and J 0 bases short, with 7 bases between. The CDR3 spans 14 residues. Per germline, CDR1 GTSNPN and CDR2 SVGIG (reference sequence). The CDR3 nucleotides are TGTGCCTGGAGTGACCGGCTAGCCAAAAACATTCAGTACTTC. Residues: CAWSDRLAKNIQYF.

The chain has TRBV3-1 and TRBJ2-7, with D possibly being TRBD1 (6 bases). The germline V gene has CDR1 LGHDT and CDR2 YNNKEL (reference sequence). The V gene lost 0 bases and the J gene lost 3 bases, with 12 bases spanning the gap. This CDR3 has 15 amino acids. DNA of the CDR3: TGTGCCAGCAGCCAAGATCAGGGCAGGGGCTACGAGCAGTACTTC. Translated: CASSQDQGRGYEQYF.

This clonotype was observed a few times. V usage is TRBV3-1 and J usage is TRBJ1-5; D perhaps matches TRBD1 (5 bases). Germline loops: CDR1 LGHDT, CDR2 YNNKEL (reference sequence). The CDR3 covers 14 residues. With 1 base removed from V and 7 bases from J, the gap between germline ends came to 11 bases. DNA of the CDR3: TGTGCCAGCAGCCAAGTCCCAGGGAGCCAGCCCCAGCATTTT. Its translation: CASSQVPGSQPQHF.

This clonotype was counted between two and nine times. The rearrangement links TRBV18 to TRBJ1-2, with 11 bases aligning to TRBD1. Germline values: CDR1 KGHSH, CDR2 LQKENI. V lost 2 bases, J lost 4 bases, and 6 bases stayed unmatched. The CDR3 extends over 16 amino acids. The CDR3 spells CASSPGGQGDGYGYTF. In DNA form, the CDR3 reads TGTGCCAGCTCACCAGGGGGACAGGGGGACGGCTATGGCTACACCTTC.

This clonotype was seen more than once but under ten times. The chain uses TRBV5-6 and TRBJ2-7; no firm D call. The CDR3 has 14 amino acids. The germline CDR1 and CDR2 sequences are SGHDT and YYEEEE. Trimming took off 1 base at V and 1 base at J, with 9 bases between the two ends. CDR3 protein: CASSLWPPSYEQYF. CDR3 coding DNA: TGTGCCAGCAGCTTGTGGCCCCCGTCCTACGAGCAGTACTTC.

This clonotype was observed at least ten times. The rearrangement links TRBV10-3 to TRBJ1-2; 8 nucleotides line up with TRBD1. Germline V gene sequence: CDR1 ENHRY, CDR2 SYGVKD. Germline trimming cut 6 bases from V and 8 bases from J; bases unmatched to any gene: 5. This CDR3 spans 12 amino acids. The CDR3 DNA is TGTGCCATCAGAGCAGGGGGCATCGGCTACACCTTC. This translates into CAIRAGGIGYTF.

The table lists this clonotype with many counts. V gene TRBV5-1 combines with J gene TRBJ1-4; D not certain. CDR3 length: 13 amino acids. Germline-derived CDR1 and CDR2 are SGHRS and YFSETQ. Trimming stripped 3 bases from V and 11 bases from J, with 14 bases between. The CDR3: CASSWQGGEKLFF. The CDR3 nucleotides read TGCGCCAGCAGCTGGCAAGGTGGGGAGAAACTGTTTTTT.

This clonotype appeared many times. The CDR3 sequence: CASRASNSIYEQYF. As DNA, the CDR3 is TGTGCCAGCAGGGCCTCTAATTCCATCTACGAGCAGTACTTC. The gene calls are TRBV12-3 or TRBV12-4 and TRBJ2-7; D uncertain. V was pared by 6 bases and J by 3 bases, with 15 bases between. The CDR3 sequence is 14 residues long.

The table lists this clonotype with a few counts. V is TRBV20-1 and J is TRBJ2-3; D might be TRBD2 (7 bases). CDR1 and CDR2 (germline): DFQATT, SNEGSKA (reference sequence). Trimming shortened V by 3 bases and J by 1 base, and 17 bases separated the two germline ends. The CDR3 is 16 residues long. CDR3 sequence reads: CSASRGATPGTDTQYF. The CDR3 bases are TGCAGTGCTAGTCGGGGGGCCACCCCTGGCACAGATACGCAGTATTTT.

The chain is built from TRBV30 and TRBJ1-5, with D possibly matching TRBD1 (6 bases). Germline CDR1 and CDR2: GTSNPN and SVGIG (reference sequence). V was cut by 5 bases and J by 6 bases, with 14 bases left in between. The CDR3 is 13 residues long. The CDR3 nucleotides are TGTGCCTGGGCACAAACAGGGAGTCAGCCCCAGCATTTT. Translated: CAWAQTGSQPQHF.